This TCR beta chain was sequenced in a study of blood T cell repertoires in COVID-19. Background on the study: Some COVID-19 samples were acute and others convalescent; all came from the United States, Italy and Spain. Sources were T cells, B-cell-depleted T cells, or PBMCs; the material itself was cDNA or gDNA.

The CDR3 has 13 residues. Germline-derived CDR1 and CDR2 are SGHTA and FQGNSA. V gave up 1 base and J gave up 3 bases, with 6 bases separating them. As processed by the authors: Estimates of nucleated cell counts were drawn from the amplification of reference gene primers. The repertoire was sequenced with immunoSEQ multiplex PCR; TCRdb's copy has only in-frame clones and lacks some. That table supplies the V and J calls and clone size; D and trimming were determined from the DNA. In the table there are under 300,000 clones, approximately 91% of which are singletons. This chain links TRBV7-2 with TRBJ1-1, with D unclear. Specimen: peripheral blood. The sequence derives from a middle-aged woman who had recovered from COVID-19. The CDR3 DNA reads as TGTGCCAGCAGCTTAGTAATGTACACTGAAGCTTTCTTT. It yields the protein CASSLVMYTEAFF. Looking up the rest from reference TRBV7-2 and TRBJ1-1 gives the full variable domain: GAGVSQSPSNKVTEKGKDVELRCDPISGHTALYWYRQSLGQGLEFLIYFQGNSAPDKSGLPSDRFSAERTGGSVSTLTIQRTQQEDSAVYLCASSLVMYTEAFFGQGTRLTVV.